A selection of T cell receptor beta chains follows, all from one sample in a study of T cells in Graves' hyperthyroidism and ophthalmopathy. Via MiXCR, TCRdb re-called the multiplex PCR reads, giving one row per CDR3 protein. The table has 200,000 to 300,000 distinct CDR3 sequences, around 24% seen once. Sequenced: blood. Source of these receptors: a woman aged 35 to 49 with Graves' ophthalmopathy. The CDR3 runs from the conserved cysteine through the conserved F or W. The D gene is left open where the match is weak.

d_call | v_call | cdr3_aa
NA | TRBV20-1 | CSASGSSYEQYF
TRBD1 | TRBV3-1 | CASSEQGVGIQYF
NA | TRBV12-3/TRBV12-4 | CASSSDIHKNIQYF
TRBD1 | TRBV6-5 | CASSYSRGRAGTGPQSNTEAFF
TRBD1 | TRBV9 | CASSVETGSHEQYF
TRBD2 | TRBV20-1 | CSARVGTSVYEQYF
NA | TRBV5-1 | CASSLSHGGNTGELFF
NA | TRBV28 | CASSPAGNTEAFF
NA | TRBV6-1 | CASRGGGTEAFF
TRBD2 | TRBV2 | CASSTWAREGEQYF
NA | TRBV12-3/TRBV12-4 | CASSPPFMGRSYEQYF
NA | TRBV5-1 | CASSSSPTGEPQHF
TRBD1 | TRBV6-6 | CASKTGDQFHTEAFF
NA | TRBV7-9 | CASSPSGAFF
NA | TRBV6-5 | CASRLEEGPYEQYF
TRBD2 | TRBV5-6 | CASSLEVAGGYEQYF
TRBD1 | TRBV12-3/TRBV12-4 | CASSLTTGGRNPQHF
TRBD2 | TRBV27 | CASSSGGRAEEQYF
NA | TRBV5-1 | CASSLNRVLNTEAFF
TRBD2 | TRBV12-3/TRBV12-4 | CASSLLLAGGDEQYF
NA | TRBV20-1 | CSAEGFGARNSYEQYF
NA | TRBV19 | CASSPGTFTGELFF
TRBD1 | TRBV19 | CASRKGTADSGNTIYF
NA | TRBV2 | CASSQGTGHTEAFF
TRBD1 | TRBV30 | CAWSLSTGAANTGELFF
NA | TRBV6-1 | CANSEGADEQYF
NA | TRBV7-9 | CASSLGEQPQHF
TRBD2 | TRBV10-3 | CAIIGTTTLAGYEQFF
NA | TRBV7-6 | CASSSSRTRTGELFF
TRBD1 | TRBV6-1 | CASTVPGGTEAFF
NA | TRBV3-1 | CASSQDLRPAPRETQYF
NA | TRBV6-1 | CASSEDWPRSYEQYF
NA | TRBV28 | CASLTFSSGNTIYF
NA | TRBV7-2 | CASSQGLGGYEQYF
TRBD1 | TRBV11-2 | CASSLGATGVLGPDGYTF
NA | TRBV6-1 | CATERRTTRNTEAFF
TRBD1 | TRBV12-3/TRBV12-4 | CASSPRTGGYQPQHF
NA | TRBV7-8 | CASSLRGSRETGELFF
NA | TRBV6-1 | CASSEVYSNQPQHF
NA | TRBV6-2/TRBV6-3 | CASKQPTMDTEAFF
NA | TRBV12-3/TRBV12-4 | CASSQRSGANVLTF
TRBD2 | TRBV3-1 | CASSQRRGKETQYF
TRBD2 | TRBV11-2 | CASRFTSGRRETQYF
NA | TRBV2 | CASNLELGPTYEQYF
TRBD1 | TRBV12-3/TRBV12-4 | CASSSGQAQETQYF